This T cell receptor (beta chain) was identified during a study of PD-1 blockade in classical Hodgkin lymphoma. Study-wide findings and caveats: Reported baseline diversity: healthy donors highest, relapsed/refractory patients lowest.

All patients relapsed after autologous stem cell transplantation, and brentuximab vedotin exposure varied. Magnetic negative selection was used to purify CD8+ T cells from thawed PBMCs. Comments on this clone: Its target is unknown.

The protocol was immunoSEQ multiplex PCR, while the TCRdb copy is restricted to in-frame clones and leaves out a portion. Of about 5,600 clones in the sample, 70% to 85% were seen once. The TCR comes from a human donor with classical Hodgkin lymphoma. The sample consisted of CD8+ T cells from blood, taken at baseline.

The CDR3 DNA is TGTGCCAGTGGCAGGGGGGACTACGAGCAGTACTTC. This encodes CASGRGDYEQYF. The chain links TRBV19 to TRBJ2-7, with D perhaps TRBD1 (7 bases). Trimming took 8 bases from V and 3 from J, leaving 11 bases between them. CDR1 and CDR2 (germline): LNHDA, SQIVND (reference sequence). This CDR3 is 12 amino acids long. Combining the CDR3 with reference TRBV19 and TRBJ2-7 gives the whole variable domain DGGITQSPKYLFRKEGQNVTLSCEQNLNHDAMYWYRQDPGQGLRLIYYSQIVNDFQKGDIAEGYSVSREKKESFPLTVTSAQKNPTAFYLCASGRGDYEQYFGPGTRLTVT.